One sample yielded the 21 T cell receptor beta chains listed below, sequenced in a study of blood T cell repertoires in COVID-19. Only in-frame clones appear in the TCRdb table, and some are missing; sequencing was by immunoSEQ multiplex PCR. This repertoire shows about 39,000 clones, roughly 80% found once; its top ten account for 9% to 10%. The specimen sequenced was peripheral blood. These receptors were collected from a man in his fifties or sixties in a cohort sampled during active COVID-19.

The chain joins TRBV19 to TRBJ1-2, with 10 bases matching TRBD1. The CDR3 runs to 16 residues. In germline, CDR1 is LNHDA, CDR2 SQIVND (reference sequence). V trimming: 5 bases; J trimming: 6 bases; junction bases outside the gene matches: 12. CDR3 nucleotides: TGTGCCAGTAGTTTACGAAGGACAGGGGGTCTTGATGGCTACACCTTC. Translating gives CASSLRRTGGLDGYTF.

This clone was seen only once. The chain uses TRBV7-7 and TRBJ2-3; TRBD1 might be the D (5 bases). CDR3 size: 14 residues. The germline V gene has CDR1 SSHAT and CDR2 FNYEAQ (reference sequence). Trimming left V 8 bases short and J 4 bases short, with 16 bases between. The CDR3 DNA reads TGTGCCAGCGGTAGGGTAGGGGCGGCAGATACGCAGTATTTT. Its protein is CASGRVGAADTQYF.

V gene TRBV27 combines with J gene TRBJ2-1; a weak D match, TRBD2 (5 bases). Germline V gene lookup returns CDR1 MNHEY and CDR2 SMNVEV (reference sequence). The CDR3 has 14 amino acids. V was shortened by 7 bases and J by 10 bases, with 20 bases between the two germline ends. The CDR3 DNA sequence: TGTGCCAGCACCCTTACGGGGAGCAGACGGGAGCAGTTCTTC. Translation gives CASTLTGSRREQFF.

The rearrangement joins TRBV5-4 to TRBJ1-2, with D perhaps TRBD1 (5 bases). The CDR3 runs to 13 residues. Trimming took 2 bases from V and 3 from J, leaving 8 bases between them. Germline V CDR1 and CDR2: SGHNT, YYREEE (reference sequence). The CDR3 coding sequence is TGTGCCAGCAGCTTCGGACACGACTATGGCTACACCTTC. Its translation: CASSFGHDYGYTF.

By its share, this clone is medium-sized (0.01 to 0.1%). The chain has TRBV7-2 and TRBJ1-6; 7 nucleotides align to TRBD1. Germline V gene sequence: CDR1 SGHTA, CDR2 FQGNSA. J was trimmed by 10 bases and V by 2 bases; bases with no gene match: 8. CDR3 length: 15 amino acids. CDR3 nucleotide sequence: TGTGCCAGCAGCTTACCCCTCGGAGGGGGCTCACCCCTCCACTTT. Translated, it gives CASSLPLGGGSPLHF.

Concerning this clone: The limits of the CDR3 on the DNA are not certain, so only TCRdb's listed CDR3 is given. The chain employs TRBV12-1 and TRBJ1-5. TRBV12-1 is described as a pseudogene. The CDR3 has 16 residues if both end residues are counted. CDR3 loop: CASSFAGGNSNQPQHF.

The rearrangement uses TRBV5-4 and TRBJ2-7; tentative D call: TRBD2 (6 bases). V lost 4 bases and J lost 5, with 13 bases in between. From germline, CDR1 is SGHNT and CDR2 YYREEE (reference sequence). The CDR3 runs 13 residues. The DNA of the CDR3 is TGTGCCAGCAGCCCGCATTCGGGAGACGAGCAGTACTTC. This codes for CASSPHSGDEQYF.

In its sample, this clone was seen once. The V gene is TRBV10-2, the J gene TRBJ2-1, with D unresolved. Germline values: CDR1 WSHSY, CDR2 SAAADI. V was shortened by 5 bases and J by 4 bases, with 15 bases between the two germline ends. The CDR3 consists of 15 residues. The chain's CDR3 is CASSWVSIGYNEQFF. The CDR3 bases are TGCGCCAGCAGTTGGGTCTCCATCGGGTACAATGAGCAGTTCTTC.

This chain joins TRBV7-2 and TRBJ1-6, with 8 bases that match TRBD1. The CDR3 sequence is 15 residues long. CDR1 and CDR2 from the germline V gene are SGHTA and FQGNSA. J lost 10 bases, V lost 4 bases, and 9 bases had no gene match. CDR3 bases: TGTGCCAGCAGCTCCCCGGACAGGGACAAATCACCCCTCCACTTT. Residues: CASSSPDRDKSPLHF.

CDR3 DNA: TGTGCCAGCAGCTTTATGCGTGTGACCAGGCACACTGAAGCTTTCTTT. Its translation is CASSFMRVTRHTEAFF. This chain connects TRBV7-2 to TRBJ1-1; D is unresolved. From germline, CDR1 is SGHTA and CDR2 FQGNSA. The CDR3 runs to 16 residues. The ends were cut back, 3 bases at V and 3 bases at J, with 17 bases in the middle.

The V gene is TRBV10-3, the J gene TRBJ2-3; tentatively, D is TRBD2 (5 bases). This CDR3 region has 14 residues. Looked up from germline, CDR1 is ENHRY and CDR2 is SYGVKD. V was pared by 4 bases and J by 2 bases, with 10 bases between. The DNA for the CDR3 is TGTGCCATCAGTGCACGGGAATTCACAGATACGCAGTATTTT. Translating it yields CAISAREFTDTQYF.

This chain uses TRBV4-1 with TRBJ1-1; a weak D match, TRBD1 (5 bases). Trimming pared 1 base from V and 6 bases from J, leaving 27 bases between. The CDR3 extends over 19 amino acids. From germline, CDR1 is MGHRA and CDR2 YSYEKL. This CDR3 is CASSQAPGMGGTGSAEAFF. CDR3 nucleotides: TGCGCCAGCAGCCAAGCCCCCGGGATGGGGGGTACTGGGTCGGCTGAAGCTTTCTTT.

The chain couples TRBV6-1 to TRBJ1-6, with D hard to call. Trimming cost V 3 bases and J 8 bases, with 8 bases left between them. Per the germline V gene, CDR1 is MNHNS and CDR2 is SASEGT. The length of the CDR3 is 13 residues. CDR3 in DNA: TGTGCCAGCAGTGAGGCGGCCGATTCACCCCTCCACTTT. Protein product: CASSEAADSPLHF.

This clone appeared a single time. The V call is TRBV7-8, the J call TRBJ1-1; a possible D gene is TRBD1 (5 bases). The CDR3 consists of 17 residues. CDR1 is SGHVS, CDR2 FQNEAQ, per germline. V lost 1 base, J lost 0 bases, and 15 bases lay in between. The CDR3: CASSLVGTGRMNTEAFF. The CDR3 coding sequence is TGTGCCAGCAGCTTAGTGGGAACAGGACGGATGAACACTGAAGCTTTCTTT. The full variable domain, rest sourced from reference TRBV7-8 and TRBJ1-1, is GAGVSQSPRYKVAKRGQDVALRCDPISGHVSLFWYQQALGQGPEFLTYFQNEAQLDKSGLPSDRFFAERPEGSVSTLKIQRTQQEDSAVYLCASSLVGTGRMNTEAFFGQGTRLTVV.

J is TRBJ1-1 and V is TRBV6-5, with D perhaps matching TRBD1 (5 bases). V lost 4 bases and J lost 6, with 12 bases in between. The CDR3 is 13 residues long. CDR1 and CDR2 from the germline V gene are MNHEY and SVGAGI. The CDR3 region has the DNA TGTGCCAGCAGTTTCCAGGGTCTAGCTGAAGCTTTCTTT. It codes for CASSFQGLAEAFF.

The chain is built from TRBV4-1 and TRBJ1-2, with no clear D. This CDR3 has 15 amino acids. Germline values: CDR1 MGHRA, CDR2 YSYEKL. V lost 1 base and J lost 8, with 17 bases in between. CDR3 residues: CASSQGPRTVLGYTF. The DNA for the CDR3 is TGCGCCAGCAGCCAAGGTCCCAGGACTGTATTAGGCTACACCTTC.

This clone appeared a few times. This chain links TRBV19 with TRBJ1-2; possible D gene TRBD1, 5 bases. The germline CDR1 and CDR2 sequences are LNHDA and SQIVND (reference sequence). V lost 11 bases, J lost 8 bases, and 15 bases lay in between. The CDR3 contains 11 residues. CDR3 nucleotide sequence: TGTGCCTTGGGGGGTGAATTCGGCTACACCTTC. Translated: CALGGEFGYTF.

The CDR3 nucleotides are TGCGCCAGCAAAGTCAGGGCGTACACCGGGGAGCTGTTTTTT. It yields the protein CASKVRAYTGELFF. The chain has TRBV10-1 and TRBJ2-2; tentative D call: TRBD1 (5 bases). Germline V gene sequence: CDR1 WNHNN, CDR2 SYGVQD (reference sequence). Trimming cost V 7 bases and J 3 bases, with 12 bases left between them. The CDR3 consists of 14 residues.

This clone was seen only once. V and J are TRBV7-2 and TRBJ2-7; D is ambiguous. Germline CDR1 reads SGHTA; CDR2 reads FQGNSA. The CDR3 runs 12 residues. The germline V and J ends were trimmed by 2 bases and 4 bases, with 6 bases remaining between them. The CDR3 nucleotides are TGTGCCAGCAGCTTAAACAGATACGAGCAGTACTTC. Protein: CASSLNRYEQYF.

The genes are TRBV19 and TRBJ1-4; a weak D match, TRBD1 (5 bases). CDR3 length: 16 amino acids. The V and J ends lost 5 bases and 2 bases respectively, with 15 bases between them. Germline CDR1 reads LNHDA; CDR2 reads SQIVND (reference sequence). CDR3: CASSPQGLGTNEKLFF. CDR3 bases: TGTGCCAGTAGTCCGCAGGGATTGGGGACTAATGAAAAACTGTTTTTT.

This chain connects TRBV7-8 to TRBJ2-1, with D maybe TRBD1 (5 bases). This CDR3 has 16 residues. Trimming removed 5 bases at V and 0 bases at J, with 14 bases between. Germline loops: CDR1 SGHVS, CDR2 FQNEAQ. CDR3 in DNA: TGTGCCAGCAGCACGCCCCAGGGCGGCTCCTACAATGAGCAGTTCTTC. This sequence encodes CASSTPQGGSYNEQFF.